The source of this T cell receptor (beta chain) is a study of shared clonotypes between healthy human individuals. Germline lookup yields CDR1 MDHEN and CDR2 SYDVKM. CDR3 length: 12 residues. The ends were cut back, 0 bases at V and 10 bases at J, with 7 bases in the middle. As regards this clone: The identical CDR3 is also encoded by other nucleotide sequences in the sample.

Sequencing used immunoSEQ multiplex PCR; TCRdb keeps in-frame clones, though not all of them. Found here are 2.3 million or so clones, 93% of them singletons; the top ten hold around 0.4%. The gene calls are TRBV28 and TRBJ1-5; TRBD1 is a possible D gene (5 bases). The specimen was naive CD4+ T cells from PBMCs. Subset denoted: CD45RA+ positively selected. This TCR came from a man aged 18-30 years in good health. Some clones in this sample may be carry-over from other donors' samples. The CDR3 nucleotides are TGTGCCAGCAGTTTATGGGGGCAACCCCAGCATTTT. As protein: CASSLWGQPQHF.